This T cell receptor (beta chain) is from a study of CD8 T cells in Susac syndrome. Across the study: Susac syndrome patients were untreated, on corticosteroids with some adding intravenous immunoglobulin, or on intravenous immunoglobulin only. Study-wide findings and caveats: In Susac patients, clonal expansion was not detected in CD4+ cells.

Reverse transcription used roughly 0.5 to 1 ug RNA and random hexamers. A multiplex approach, immunoSEQ multiplex PCR, amplified TCR beta CDR3 across 54 Vbeta and 13 Jbeta. TCRdb redid the calling of the immunoSEQ multiplex PCR reads with MiXCR, one entry per CDR3 protein. The sample consists of 240,000 or so distinct CDR3 sequences, about 95% of them appearing once. As concerns this clonotype: No antigen is known for it.

The specimen sequenced was CD4+ T cells from PBMCs. The receptor's source is a human donor with Susac syndrome.

Here the CDR3 reads CASSPRGAHYEQYF. CDR3 bases: TGTGCCAGCTCACCAAGGGGGGCCCATTACGAGCAGTACTTC. The gene calls are TRBV18 and TRBJ2-7; D is perhaps TRBD1 or TRBD2 (6 bases each). This CDR3 has 14 amino acids. V dropped 2 bases and J dropped 4 bases, with 12 bases sitting between them. Per germline, CDR1 KGHSH and CDR2 LQKENI.